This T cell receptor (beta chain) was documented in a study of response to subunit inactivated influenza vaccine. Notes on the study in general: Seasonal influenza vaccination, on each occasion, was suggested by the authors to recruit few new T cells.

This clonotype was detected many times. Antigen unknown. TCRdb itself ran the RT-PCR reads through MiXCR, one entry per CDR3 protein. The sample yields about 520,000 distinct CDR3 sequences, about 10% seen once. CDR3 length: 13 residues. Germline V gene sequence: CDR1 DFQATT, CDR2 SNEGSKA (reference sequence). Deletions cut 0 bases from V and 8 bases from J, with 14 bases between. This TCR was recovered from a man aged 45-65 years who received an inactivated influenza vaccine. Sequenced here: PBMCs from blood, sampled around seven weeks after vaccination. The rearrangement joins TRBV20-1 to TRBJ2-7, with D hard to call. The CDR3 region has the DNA TGCAGTGCTAGAGATGGCAGTCCAGAAAAGCAGTACTTC. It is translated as CSARDGSPEKQYF.